This T cell receptor (beta chain) was recorded in a study of circulating CD8 cells and anti-PD-1 response in melanoma. The germline CDR1 and CDR2 sequences are SQVTM and ANQGSEA. With V trimmed by 7 bases and J by 2 bases, 9 bases remained unmatched. This CDR3 is built from 15 residues. TCR libraries were prepared from approximately 15 ng of total RNA with the QIAseq Immune Repertoire TCR panel. Using its own MiXCR run on the reads, TCRdb lists one record per CDR3 protein. The sample lists 1,000 or so distinct CDR3 sequences; around 7.2% were seen once. In its sample, this clonotype is medium-sized. Its antigen is currently unknown. Regarding the study as a whole: At M1, fewer than 8% of TRB clonotypes appeared in multiple subsets.

From live CD3+CD8+TCRalphabeta+ cells, four PD-1 and/or TIGIT subsets were sorted. The chain carries TRBV29-1 and TRBJ2-3, with 10 bases lining up with TRBD2. The sequence was collected from a human donor with melanoma. Here the sequenced sample was CD8+ T cells from PBMCs, taken at baseline or after one month of anti-PD-1 therapy (not recorded which). The DNA of the CDR3 is TGCAGCGCCCTTGGACTAGCGGCTCCCACAGATACGCAGTATTTT. Residues: CSALGLAAPTDTQYF.